This TCR beta chain was recorded in a study of blood T cell repertoires in COVID-19. About the study: Italy, Spain and the United States were the sources of the convalescent and acute COVID-19 samples.

Participants reported their clinical history, and cohort assignment relied on those reports. This CDR3 has 13 residues. Between the trimmed V and J ends, which lost 6 bases and 4 bases, there was a span of 10 bases. Germline loops: CDR1 MNHEY, CDR2 SMNVEV (reference sequence). Measured with immunoSEQ multiplex PCR; TCRdb has only the in-frame clones, and not every one. The sample records some 490,000 clones, around 85% being singletons. Sequencing used PBMCs or T cells enriched from blood (not recorded which). The TCR sequence derives from a woman between 55 and 75 years old who had recovered from COVID-19. The V gene is TRBV27, the J gene TRBJ1-5, with a weak D call TRBD1 (5 bases). The CDR3 coding sequence is TGTGCCAGCAGAATACAGGTTAATCAGCCCCAGCATTTT. Translating it yields CASRIQVNQPQHF.